The rows below give T cell receptor beta chains drawn from one sample of a study of blood T cells in healthy people across ages. TCRdb redid the calling of the 5' RACE reads with MiXCR, one entry per CDR3 protein. The sample has fewer than 800,000 distinct CDR3 sequences, around a quarter seen once. These data are also associated with another study on T cells of mothers and their children.

Sequencing was performed on blood. Receptors originate from a boy between 10 and 17 years old in good health. CDR3s leave out the opening cysteine and the closing phenylalanine or tryptophan.

j_call,v_call,cdr3_aa
NA,TRBV7-8,ASSPRRQSSYEQY
TRBJ1-1,TRBV4-1,ASSQAISTSSTEAF
TRBJ2-5,TRBV11-2,ASSLSVGGPMKQQETQY
TRBJ2-3,TRBV5-1,ASSLELAGGPGTQY
TRBJ2-7,TRBV24-1,ATPGPLINGQY
TRBJ2-5,TRBV20-1,RATRTAQETQY
TRBJ2-5,TRBV10-3,AIKDIRAGETQY
TRBJ2-1,TRBV5-1,ASSLEGLSSPLSSYNEQF
TRBJ2-2,TRBV4-1,ASSQPKGTGELF
TRBJ2-1,TRBV28,ASSLLRQYNEQF
TRBJ2-3,TRBV7-9,ASSLDWADTQY
TRBJ1-5,TRBV18,ASSPARGAGVPQH
TRBJ2-7,TRBV4-2,ASSQDGRISYEQY
TRBJ2-4,TRBV20-1,SARDLQGQGNIQY
TRBJ2-5,TRBV5-1,AIGDSGAPLETQY
TRBJ2-7,TRBV20-1,SARDLGVTSGLFDEQY
TRBJ2-3,TRBV4-1,ASSHPTWQQGAASFEADTQY
TRBJ2-1,TRBV12-3/TRBV12-4,ASSRGKGYNEQF